This T cell receptor (beta chain) was captured by sequencing in a study of T cell clonality in common variable immunodeficiency (dated by TCRdb to about 2015). Beyond this particular receptor, the publication reports: CVID TCRbeta sequences reportedly showed fewer deletions and N-nucleotide insertions and lacked highly modified clones with 13 or more V deletions. Compared with healthy controls, CVID subjects showed increased TCRbeta clonality (t-test p = 0.018), a feature most characteristic of about a third of subjects. Fewer TCRbeta clones were shared among CVID subjects than among healthy controls (p < 0.0001). Despite equal DNA input, controls averaged about 81,820 unique sequences per sample versus about 32,000 in CVID samples. It was noted by the authors that sequencing of the repertoires of T cell subpopulations would be needed to clarify the cause of the increased clonality in CVID. Patient heterogeneity within the CVID cohort put limits on correlating repertoire features with clinical complications.

This clone has ten or more counts. Its antigen is still unknown. The CDR3 goes on 3 residues after the read ends, and that part is filled in from the germline J gene. For sequencing, equivalent amounts of genomic DNA were input from CVID and control samples. For every sample, a 60 bp segment covering the rearranged TCRbeta CDR3 region was amplified and then sequenced. The immunoSEQ assay, a bias-corrected multiplex PCR combined with high-throughput sequencing, was used for TCRbeta amplification. The original pipeline was this. Each unique nucleotide sequence was treated as a clone and annotated with V, D and J genes, copy number and frequency. Sequences were labeled productive if in frame, and non-productive if out of frame or containing stop codons. As previously described, clonality was computed from Shannon's entropy. The predicted amino acid sequences of productive clones were used to derive mean CDR3 Kyte-Doolittle hydropathy. Scaled V gene usage was hierarchically clustered using Manhattan distance and complete linkage with the R hclust function. Sharing of clones by CDR3 amino acid sequence was evaluated through resampling of 12 repertoires per group over 100 rounds. Repertoires were searched for roughly 70 published EBV-specific and 245 published CMV-specific TCRbeta sequences. Analysis left out a couple of CVID samples that produced under 10,000 sequences, so approximately 40 CVID repertoires remained. Drawn from immuneACCESS, this table holds only the in-frame rearrangements with V and J called that TCRdb kept. Clones are partly lost; checked studies trace under half to an unresolved V gene and leave the rest unexplained. V and J calls and clone size are given by that table; D and trimming were obtained from the DNA. The table puts over 25,000 clones in this sample, none counted just once. The ten largest clones add up to less than 35% of the sample.

Standard criteria were used to diagnose CVID, namely serum IgG, IgA and/or IgM reduced below the normal range together with specific antibody deficiency. A total of around 44 subjects (approximately 15 female and some 30 male; age range about 9 to 65 years, mean age around 41) were included in the CVID group. Most CVID patients and most healthy controls were of Caucasian heritage. All CVID subjects had received replacement immunoglobulin therapy for at least one year at the time of study participation. At the time of blood collection, no CVID subject was ill or was being treated with immunomodulatory or immunosuppressive medication. Heparinized peripheral whole blood samples of roughly 5 to 8.5 ml were obtained from each donor. Genomic DNA from adults with common variable immune deficiency (CVID) and from healthy adult controls was used for sequencing of TCRbeta CDR3 repertoires. To isolate peripheral blood mononuclear cells, diluted blood was subjected to density centrifugation over Hypaque 1077 or Ficoll-Paque. Genomic DNA was extracted from unsorted mononuclear cells by Qiagen column purification or by a centrifugation-based method.

Sequences GTSNPN (CDR1) and SVGIG (CDR2) are obtained from the germline V gene (reference sequence). The CDR3, from cysteine to phenylalanine, totals 13 residues. Part of the CDR3 DNA is given, 30 bases translated from base 1. Trimming takes 3 bases off V and 6 bases off J; junction bases not matched to a gene: 6. The chain employs TRBV30 and TRBJ2-3, and TRBD2 matches 7 of the central bases. This receptor was taken from a human donor with common variable immunodeficiency. Material for sequencing was peripheral blood mononuclear cells. CDR3 DNA (partial): TGTGCCTGGAGGCGGGGGAACGGGGATACG. This yields the protein CAWRRGNGDT. The CDR3 reads in full as CAWRRGNGDTQYF.